Below, 11 T cell receptor beta chains from the same sample are listed, as sequenced in a study of cytomegalovirus exposure and HLA in healthy donors. The PCR used 60 Vbeta and 13 Jbeta primers. Here immunoSEQ multiplex PCR was the method, and the copy in TCRdb shows in-frame clones only, minus some. The data show roughly 150,000 clones, around 80% seen once. The sequencing sample was made of PBMCs. These receptors all come from a man aged 25-45 years in good health and CMV-seropositive.

In this sample, this clone turned up once. This chain links TRBV19 with TRBJ2-2, with 12 bases identical to TRBD1. V was clipped by 3 bases and J by 5 bases; unmatched bases: 4. This CDR3 spans 16 amino acids. Germline loops: CDR1 LNHDA, CDR2 SQIVND (reference sequence). CDR3 in DNA: TGTGCCAGTAGTATCCGGGACAGGGGGCGGACCGGGGAGCTGTTTTTT. Encoded protein: CASSIRDRGRTGELFF.

This chain uses TRBV4-1 with TRBJ1-3; no reliable D call. The V gene's germline CDR1 is MGHRA and CDR2 YSYEKL. The CDR3 loop spans 13 amino acids. With 3 bases removed from V and 7 bases from J, the gap between germline ends came to 10 bases. The CDR3 nucleotides read TGCGCCAGCAGCCAGGAGAACCCGAACACCATATATTTT. Residues: CASSQENPNTIYF.

CDR3 in amino acids: CASSQDRFSGNTIYF. CDR3 DNA: TGCGCCAGCAGCCAAGATCGGTTCTCTGGAAACACCATATATTTT. The chain uses TRBV4-1 and TRBJ1-3; D is unresolved. Looked up from germline, CDR1 is MGHRA and CDR2 is YSYEKL. Between the trimmed V and J ends, which lost 0 bases and 0 bases, there was a span of 6 bases. The CDR3 length is 15 residues.

The V call is TRBV2, the J call TRBJ2-7, with D possibly TRBD1 on 5 matching bases. The CDR3 contains 14 residues. Trimming stripped 6 bases from V and 2 bases from J, with 14 bases between. Germline CDR1 is SNHLY and CDR2 is FYNNEI. Here the CDR3 reads CASSAMWGPYEQYF. In nucleotides, the CDR3 is TGTGCCAGCAGCGCTATGTGGGGCCCCTACGAGCAGTACTTC.

The DNA of the CDR3 is TGTGCCAGCAGAATGGACAGGGGCAATGAGCAGTTCTTC. Its translation is CASRMDRGNEQFF. The chain combines TRBV2 with TRBJ2-1, with 9 bases that match TRBD1. The germline gives CDR1 SNHLY, CDR2 FYNNEI. V gave up 6 bases and J gave up 6 bases; unmatched junction bases: 3. The CDR3 length is 13 residues.

The chain uses TRBV5-1 and TRBJ2-7; a possible D gene is TRBD2 (6 bases). This CDR3 has 14 amino acids. V lost 4 bases to trimming and J lost 5 bases, with 16 bases between them. Germline lookup yields CDR1 SGHRS and CDR2 YFSETQ. The CDR3 here is CASSPPGTEHEQYF. CDR3 DNA: TGCGCCAGCAGCCCTCCGGGGACTGAGCACGAGCAGTACTTC. Full variable domain (outside the CDR3, taken from reference TRBV5-1 and TRBJ2-7): KAGVTQTPRYLIKTRGQQVTLSCSPISGHRSVSWYQQTPGQGLQFLFEYFSETQRNKGNFPGRFSGRQFSNSRSEMNVSTLELGDSALYLCASSPPGTEHEQYFGPGTRLTVT.

The gene calls are TRBV7-6 and TRBJ2-2; tentative D call: TRBD1 (7 bases). The V and J ends lost 6 bases and 1 base respectively, with 15 bases between them. CDR1 is SGHVS and CDR2 is FNYEAQ in the germline V gene. This CDR3 is 16 amino acids long. CDR3 DNA sequence: TGTGCCAGCAGGCTCCAGGGGGGTGTGAACACCGGGGAGCTGTTTTTT. It codes for CASRLQGGVNTGELFF.

The rearrangement links TRBV7-9 to TRBJ2-7; 7 bases fit TRBD1. V lost 5 bases and J lost 2; bases outside the gene matches: 9. Germline V gene data show CDR1 as SEHNR and CDR2 as FQNEAQ (reference sequence). The length of the CDR3 is 15 residues. The CDR3 nucleotides read TGTGCCAGCAGCCTACGGGACAGAGCCCCCTACGAGCAGTACTTC. Encoded protein: CASSLRDRAPYEQYF.

This chain joins TRBV28 and TRBJ2-5, with 8 bases matching TRBD1. Matching the DNA end better, TRBJ2-7 makes the J call doubtful. The CDR3 consists of 13 residues. Looked up from germline, CDR1 is MDHEN and CDR2 is SYDVKM. In DNA, the CDR3 is TGTGCCAGCAGTTTCGCAGGGGGCGACGAGCAGTACTTC. This sequence encodes CASSFAGGDEQYF.

The J gene is TRBJ2-7, the V gene TRBV5-1, with D possibly being TRBD1 (6 bases). The CDR3 extends over 14 amino acids. Germline V gene data show CDR1 as SGHRS and CDR2 as YFSETQ. V was clipped by 4 bases and J by 1 base, with 12 bases between them. CDR3 coding DNA: TGCGCCAGCAGCATACAGGGTGAGTCCTACGAGCAGTACTTC. Translating it yields CASSIQGESYEQYF. Complete variable domain (other parts from reference TRBV5-1 and TRBJ2-7): KAGVTQTPRYLIKTRGQQVTLSCSPISGHRSVSWYQQTPGQGLQFLFEYFSETQRNKGNFPGRFSGRQFSNSRSEMNVSTLELGDSALYLCASSIQGESYEQYFGPGTRLTVT.

The chain is built from TRBV9 and TRBJ2-7; tentative D call: TRBD2 (5 bases). Germline loops: CDR1 SGDLS, CDR2 YYNGEE. This CDR3 is built from 13 residues. V was trimmed by 4 bases and J by 4 bases, leaving 12 bases between them. The CDR3: CASSSGPGYEQYF. DNA for the CDR3: TGTGCCAGCAGCTCCGGCCCGGGGTACGAGCAGTACTTC. The entire variable domain, with the rest obtained from reference TRBV9 and TRBJ2-7, is as follows: DSGVTQTPKHLITATGQRVTLRCSPRSGDLSVYWYQQSLDQGLQFLIQYYNGEERAKGNILERFSAQQFPDLHSELNLSSLELGDSALYFCASSSGPGYEQYFGPGTRLTVT.